The 5 T cell receptor beta chains in this list originate from one sample, sequenced in a study of early T cells in non-severe SARS-CoV-2 infection. TCRdb used MiXCR to reprocess the 5' RACE reads, holding one entry per CDR3 protein. The top ten hold roughly 22% of the sample, which has 35,000 to 55,000 distinct CDR3 sequences, 11% seen once. Sequencing used whole blood. These receptors were taken from an adult who was a healthcare worker with PCR-confirmed SARS-CoV-2 infection or an uninfected control (not recorded which).

A few counts support this clonotype. This rearrangement joins TRBV5-6 to TRBJ1-3; 7 bases align to TRBD1. This CDR3 has 18 amino acids. J was trimmed by 0 bases and V by 0 bases; bases with no gene match: 9. Per germline, CDR1 SGHDT and CDR2 YYEEEE. The CDR3 sequence: CASSLDPSTGNSGNTIYF. For the CDR3, the DNA is TGTGCCAGCAGCTTGGACCCCTCGACAGGGAACTCTGGAAACACCATATATTTT.

This clonotype was observed a handful of times. This chain joins TRBV7-2 and TRBJ2-5; 7 nucleotides agree with TRBD2. The CDR3 length is 13 residues. Germline lookup yields CDR1 SGHTA and CDR2 FQGNSA. The ends lost 3 bases at V and 3 bases at J; junction bases unmatched: 1. The CDR3, as DNA: TGTGCCAGCAGCTTGAGCGGGGAAGAGACCCAGTACTTC. Translated, it gives CASSLSGEETQYF.

At least ten counts were recorded for this clonotype. The chain couples TRBV20-1 to TRBJ2-7, with unresolved D. Germline CDR1 is DFQATT and CDR2 is SNEGSKA (reference sequence). V was clipped by 0 bases and J by 4 bases, with 7 bases between them. The CDR3 contains 12 residues. The CDR3 coding sequence is TGCAGTGCTAGAGAGGGCCCATACGAGCAGTACTTC. Its protein product is CSAREGPYEQYF.

J is TRBJ2-1 and V is TRBV29-1, with 8 positions matching TRBD2. Germline V gene sequence: CDR1 SQVTM, CDR2 ANQGSEA. CDR3 size: 12 residues. V was clipped by 5 bases and J by 4 bases; unmatched bases: 1. CDR3 DNA: TGCAGCGTTACTAGCGGTTACAATGAGCAGTTCTTC. Translated: CSVTSGYNEQFF.

The chain is built from TRBV30 and TRBJ2-1, with 10 bases fitting TRBD2. The CDR3 consists of 14 residues. Trimming removed 5 bases from V and 9 bases from J; junction bases left unmatched: 10. In germline, CDR1 is GTSNPN, CDR2 SVGIG (reference sequence). The CDR3 sequence is CAWDASGRVGEQFF. The CDR3 coding sequence is TGTGCCTGGGACGCAAGCGGGAGGGTTGGTGAGCAGTTCTTC.